A single sample is the source of the 15 T cell receptor beta chains below, sequenced in a study of blood T cell repertoires in COVID-19. Generated by immunoSEQ multiplex PCR, the TCRdb table keeps only in-frame clones and is missing some. This table has hundreds of thousands of clones, over 75% appearing once. The sample taken for sequencing was PBMCs or T cells enriched from blood (not recorded which). These receptors were taken from a woman in her fifties or sixties with acute COVID-19.

This clone was seen at least ten times. The V gene is TRBV3-1 (or the pseudogene TRBV3-2), the J gene TRBJ1-1, with TRBD1 matching 7 bases. The CDR3 spans 14 residues. The V segment lost 4 bases and the J segment 4 bases; nucleotides outside the gene matches: 6. Germline CDR1 LGHDT, CDR2 YNNKEL (reference sequence). CDR3 region: CASSPSGTATEAFF. CDR3 in DNA: TGTGCCAGCAGCCCGTCCGGGACAGCCACTGAAGCTTTCTTT.

With regard to this clone: Other DNA sequences in the same sample also yield this CDR3. V gene TRBV9 combines with J gene TRBJ1-2; tentatively, D is TRBD1 (5 bases). This CDR3 has 15 amino acids. CDR1 SGDLS and CDR2 YYNGEE come from the germline V gene. Trimming took 0 bases from V and 0 from J, leaving 9 bases between them. The CDR3 DNA reads as TGTGCCAGCAGCGTAGGCGGAGGGGCTAACTATGGCTACACCTTC. Encoded protein: CASSVGGGANYGYTF.

The rearrangement joins TRBV2 to TRBJ1-1, with D perhaps TRBD1 (6 bases). Germline CDR1 and CDR2: SNHLY and FYNNEI. The CDR3 covers 15 residues. Deletions cut 2 bases from V and 1 base from J, with 11 bases between. This CDR3 reads CASSENGTPNTEAFF. For the CDR3, the DNA is TGTGCCAGCAGTGAAAACGGGACACCGAACACTGAAGCTTTCTTT.

Comments on this clone: Other DNA sequences in the same sample also yield this CDR3. This chain uses TRBV7-2 with TRBJ2-2, with 10 bases that match TRBD1. CDR1 and CDR2 (germline): SGHTA, FQGNSA. V lost 9 bases to trimming and J lost 4 bases; unmatched junction nucleotides: 2. This CDR3 region has 13 residues. CDR3 amino acids: CARRQGATGELFF. CDR3 DNA: TGTGCCAGAAGACAGGGGGCCACCGGGGAGCTGTTTTTT.

The V and J genes are TRBV11-2 and TRBJ1-1, with D tentatively TRBD1 (5 bases). CDR3 length: 14 residues. Trimming left V 6 bases short and J 0 bases short, with 11 bases between. CDR1 and CDR2 from the germline V gene are SGHAT and FQNNGV. The DNA for the CDR3 is TGTGCCAGCAGACGCGAGACAGTGAACACTGAAGCTTTCTTT. Its translation: CASRRETVNTEAFF. The full variable domain, with the rest looked up from reference TRBV11-2 and TRBJ1-1, is EAGVAQSPRYKIIEKRQSVAFWCNPISGHATLYWYQQILGQGPKLLIQFQNNGVVDDSQLPKDRFSAERLKGVDSTLKIQPAKLEDSAVYLCASRRETVNTEAFFGQGTRLTVV.

V and J are TRBV19 and TRBJ2-3, with D hard to call. Germline assignment: CDR1 LNHDA and CDR2 SQIVND (reference sequence). Trimming pared 5 bases from V and 4 bases from J, leaving 19 bases between. There are 16 residues in the CDR3. This CDR3 reads CASSSPAGIPSDTQYF. CDR3 DNA sequence: TGTGCCAGTAGTTCACCCGCAGGTATTCCCTCAGATACGCAGTATTTT.

V and J are TRBV20-1 and TRBJ2-7, with TRBD2 identical over 8 bases. Looked up from germline, CDR1 is DFQATT and CDR2 is SNEGSKA (reference sequence). Trimming removed 3 bases from V and 6 bases from J; junction bases left unmatched: 7. The CDR3 is made up of 13 amino acids. For the CDR3, the DNA is TGCAGTGCTAGTTCGGGGGGGCATCCCGAGCAGTACTTC. This sequence encodes CSASSGGHPEQYF.

The chain recombines TRBV9 with TRBJ2-2, with 9 nucleotides matching TRBD1. Trimming at V came to 0 bases and at J to 1 base, leaving 7 bases not matched to a gene. This CDR3 comprises 18 residues. Germline values: CDR1 SGDLS, CDR2 YYNGEE. The DNA for the CDR3 is TGTGCCAGCAGCGTAGGGGGGACAGGGTATGGGAACACCGGGGAGCTGTTTTTT. Protein sequence: CASSVGGTGYGNTGELFF.

The chain employs TRBV5-1 and TRBJ1-1; no firm D call. V lost 0 bases and J lost 0, with 3 bases in between. Germline V gene data show CDR1 as SGHRS and CDR2 as YFSETQ. This CDR3 is built from 13 residues. The CDR3 coding sequence is TGCGCCAGCAGCTTGGGAGTGAACACTGAAGCTTTCTTT. Residues: CASSLGVNTEAFF.

The genes are TRBV19 and TRBJ1-1; 8 bases map to TRBD1. Trimming removed 3 bases from V and 0 bases from J; junction bases left unmatched: 12. Per the germline V gene, CDR1 is LNHDA and CDR2 is SQIVND (reference sequence). The CDR3 consists of 18 residues. The CDR3 sequence is CASSIGRDRLLMNTEAFF. Here the CDR3 DNA reads TGTGCCAGTAGTATCGGTAGGGACAGGCTATTAATGAACACTGAAGCTTTCTTT. Filled out from reference TRBV19 and TRBJ1-1, the complete variable domain reads DGGITQSPKYLFRKEGQNVTLSCEQNLNHDAMYWYRQDPGQGLRLIYYSQIVNDFQKGDIAEGYSVSREKKESFPLTVTSAQKNPTAFYLCASSIGRDRLLMNTEAFFGQGTRLTVV.

This clone was counted between two and nine times. The chain employs TRBV30 and TRBJ2-1; 8 positions match TRBD2. CDR1 and CDR2 from the germline V gene are GTSNPN and SVGIG (reference sequence). The V and J ends lost 1 base and 10 bases, in that order; junction bases with no gene match: 6. This CDR3 is 13 amino acids long. The CDR3 protein is CAWSGTSSGEQFF. Written as DNA, the CDR3 is TGTGCCTGGAGTGGGACTAGCTCGGGAGAGCAGTTCTTC. Filled out from reference TRBV30 and TRBJ2-1, the complete variable domain reads SQTIHQWPATLVQPVGSPLSLECTVEGTSNPNLYWYRQAAGRGLQLLFYSVGIGQISSEVPQNLSASRPQDRQFILSSKKLLLSDSGFYLCAWSGTSSGEQFFGPGTRLTVL.

V usage is TRBV5-4 and J usage is TRBJ1-6, with D unclear. Germline CDR1 SGHNT, CDR2 YYREEE (reference sequence). V lost 0 bases and J 7 bases, leaving 14 bases between the germline ends. The CDR3 runs 16 residues. DNA of the CDR3: TGTGCCAGCAGCTTGGGTTCCGGGGAGAGAAATTCACCCCTCCACTTT. Translated, it gives CASSLGSGERNSPLHF.

This chain uses TRBV12-5 with TRBJ1-4; no reliable D call. This CDR3 comprises 14 residues. Trimming took 2 bases from V and 4 from J, leaving 8 bases between them. Germline V gene data show CDR1 as LGHNT and CDR2 as FRNRAP. The CDR3, as DNA: TGTGCTAGTGGTTTGCTGGGAGTTAATGAAAAACTGTTTTTT. Encoded protein: CASGLLGVNEKLFF. Together with reference TRBV12-5 and TRBJ1-4, the CDR3 gives the full variable domain: DARVTQTPRHKVTEMGQEVTMRCQPILGHNTVFWYRQTMMQGLELLAYFRNRAPLDDSGMPKDRFSAEMPDATLATLKIQPSEPRDSAVYFCASGLLGVNEKLFFGSGTQLSVL.

The chain recombines TRBV18 with TRBJ1-5; weak D call: TRBD1 (6 bases). Trimming left V 6 bases short and J 4 bases short, with 19 bases between. Germline assignment: CDR1 KGHSH and CDR2 LQKENI. The CDR3 totals 16 residues. For the CDR3, the DNA is TGTGCCAGCTCGCCAGGGGCCAGGGGTTCAAATCAGCCCCAGCATTTT. Its protein is CASSPGARGSNQPQHF. The variable domain in full, completed from reference TRBV18 and TRBJ1-5, reads NAGVMQNPRHLVRRRGQEARLRCSPMKGHSHVYWYRQLPEEGLKFMVYLQKENIIDESGMPKERFSAEFPKEGPSILRIQQVVRGDSAAYFCASSPGARGSNQPQHFGDGTRLSIL.

This clone was observed once. V and J are TRBV3-1 (or the pseudogene TRBV3-2) and TRBJ1-3; TRBD1 aligns across 7 bases. Germline loops: CDR1 LGHDT, CDR2 YNNKEL (reference sequence). CDR3 length: 16 residues. The junction had 10 bases not matched to a gene; V was cut back by 3 bases and J by 5 bases. CDR3 residues: CASSQTTGLWRNTIYF. The DNA of the CDR3 is TGTGCCAGCAGCCAGACGACAGGGTTGTGGAGAAACACCATATATTTT.